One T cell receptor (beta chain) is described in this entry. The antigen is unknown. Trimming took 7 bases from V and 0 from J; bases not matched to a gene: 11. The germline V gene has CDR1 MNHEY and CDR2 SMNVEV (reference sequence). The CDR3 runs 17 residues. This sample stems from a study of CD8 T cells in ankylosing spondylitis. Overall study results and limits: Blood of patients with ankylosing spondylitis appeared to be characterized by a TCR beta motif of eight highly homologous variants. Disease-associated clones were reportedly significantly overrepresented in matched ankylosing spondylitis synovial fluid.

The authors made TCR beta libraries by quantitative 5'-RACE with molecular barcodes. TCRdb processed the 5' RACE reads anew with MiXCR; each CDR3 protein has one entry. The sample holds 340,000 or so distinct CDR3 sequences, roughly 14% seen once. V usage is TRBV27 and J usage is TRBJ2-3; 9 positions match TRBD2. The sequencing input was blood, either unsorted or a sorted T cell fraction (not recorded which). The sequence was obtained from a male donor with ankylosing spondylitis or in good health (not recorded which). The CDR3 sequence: CASTLSGLATSTDTQYF. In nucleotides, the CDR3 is TGTGCCAGCACCTTAAGCGGACTAGCGACTAGCACAGATACGCAGTATTTT.